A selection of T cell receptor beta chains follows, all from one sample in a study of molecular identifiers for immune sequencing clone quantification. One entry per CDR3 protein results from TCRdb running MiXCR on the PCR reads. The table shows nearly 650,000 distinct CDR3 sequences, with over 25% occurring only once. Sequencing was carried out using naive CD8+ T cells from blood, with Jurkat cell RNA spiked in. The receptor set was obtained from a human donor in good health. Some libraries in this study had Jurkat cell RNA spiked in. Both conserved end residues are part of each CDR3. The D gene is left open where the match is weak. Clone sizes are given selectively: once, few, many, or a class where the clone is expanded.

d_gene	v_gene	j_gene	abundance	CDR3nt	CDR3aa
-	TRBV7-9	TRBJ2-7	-	TGTGCCAGCAGCTTAGCAGGATCCCCTGGCGAGCAGTACTTC	CASSLAGSPGEQYF
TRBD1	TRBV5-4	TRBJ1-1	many	TGTGCCACCGGACAGGGGCGGACTGAAGCTTTCTTT	CATGQGRTEAFF
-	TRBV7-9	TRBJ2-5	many	TGTGCCAGCAGCCCTTCGGTATCTGAGCAAGAGACCCAGTACTTC	CASSPSVSEQETQYF
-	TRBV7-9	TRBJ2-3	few	TGTGCCAGCAGCTTAGTCGCAGCGGATAGCACAGATACGCAGTATTTT	CASSLVAADSTDTQYF
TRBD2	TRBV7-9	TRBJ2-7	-	TGTGCCAGCAGCCCAGCCGGGACTAGCGGAACCCGGGGGCCCTACGAGCAGTACTTC	CASSPAGTSGTRGPYEQYF
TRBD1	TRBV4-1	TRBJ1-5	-	TGCGCCAGCAGCCAAGATGGGGCCAGGGGGGGAAATCAGCCCCAGCATTTT	CASSQDGARGGNQPQHF
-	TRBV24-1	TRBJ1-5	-	TGTGCCACCAGTGATTACTTGAGCAATCAGCCCCAGCATTTT	CATSDYLSNQPQHF
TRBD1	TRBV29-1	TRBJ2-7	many	TGCAGCGCGGGACAGGGGTCCTCCTACGAGCAGTACTTC	CSAGQGSSYEQYF
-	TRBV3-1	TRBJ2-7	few	TGTGCCAGCAGCCCTCGAGCGGGAGTAAGGGGGCCCTCCTACGAGCAGTACTTC	CASSPRAGVRGPSYEQYF
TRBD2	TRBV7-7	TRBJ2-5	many	TGTGCCAGCAGCTCGGGACTAGCGGGGGGGCCGAGCGAGACCCAGTACTTC	CASSSGLAGGPSETQYF
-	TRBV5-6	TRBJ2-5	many	TGTGCCAGCAGCTTGGAAGGGGTTCCCGCCCAGTACTTC	CASSLEGVPAQYF
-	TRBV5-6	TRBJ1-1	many	TGTGCCAGCAACATGGACGGGAACACTGAAGCTTTCTTT	CASNMDGNTEAFF
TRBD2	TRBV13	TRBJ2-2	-	TGTGCCAGCACACCGACTAGCGGGGAGGACACCGGGGAGCTGTTTTTT	CASTPTSGEDTGELFF
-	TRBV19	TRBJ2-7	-	TGTGCCAGTAGTATAGCCAGAGTGAATCTCTACGAGCAGTACTTC	CASSIARVNLYEQYF
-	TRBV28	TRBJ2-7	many	TGTGCCAGCAGCCCGGCTCTGAGAGGCGAGCAGTACTTC	CASSPALRGEQYF